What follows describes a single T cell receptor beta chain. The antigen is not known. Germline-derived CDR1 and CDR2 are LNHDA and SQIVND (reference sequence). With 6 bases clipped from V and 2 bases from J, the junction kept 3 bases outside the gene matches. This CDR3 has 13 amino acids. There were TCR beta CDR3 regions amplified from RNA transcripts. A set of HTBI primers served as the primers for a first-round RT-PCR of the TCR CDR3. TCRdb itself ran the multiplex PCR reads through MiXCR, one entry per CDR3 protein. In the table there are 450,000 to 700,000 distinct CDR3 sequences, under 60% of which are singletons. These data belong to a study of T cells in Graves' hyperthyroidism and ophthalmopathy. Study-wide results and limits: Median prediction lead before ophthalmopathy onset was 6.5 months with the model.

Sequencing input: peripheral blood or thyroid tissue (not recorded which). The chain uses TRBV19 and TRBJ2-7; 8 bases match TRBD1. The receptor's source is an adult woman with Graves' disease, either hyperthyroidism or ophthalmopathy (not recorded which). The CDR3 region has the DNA TGTGCCAGTAGGGCACAGGGGGCCTACGAGCAGTACTTC. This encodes CASRAQGAYEQYF.